One sample yielded the 30 T cell receptor beta chains listed below, sequenced in a study of CD8+ T cells in alopecia areata. Regarding treatment: oral pan-JAK inhibitor, 5-10 mg twice daily. RNA extraction was followed by reverse transcription into cDNA, which acted as the sequencing template. Assay used: immunoSEQ multiplex PCR; TCRdb lists only in-frame clones, some missing. The sample records hundreds of thousands of clones, 58% being singletons. The sample here was CD4+ T cells sorted from blood, taken at week 24, from a patient treated with tofacitinib. These receptors were obtained from a human donor with alopecia areata.

This clone has more than one count but fewer than ten. The gene calls are TRBV28 and TRBJ1-2; D perhaps matches TRBD1 (5 bases). Germline CDR1 MDHEN, CDR2 SYDVKM. CDR3 length: 13 amino acids. V gave up 4 bases and J gave up 7 bases, with 13 bases separating them. For the CDR3, the DNA is TGTGCCAGCAGTTCGACGGGGGGAATTGGCTACACCTTC. Residues: CASSSTGGIGYTF.

This clone has only a few counts. This chain uses TRBV4-1 with TRBJ2-2, with 9 bases lining up with TRBD2. V lost 4 bases, J lost 1 base, and 10 bases stayed unmatched. The CDR3 runs to 18 residues. Germline CDR1 is MGHRA and CDR2 is YSYEKL. CDR3 in DNA: TGCGCCAGCAGCCCCCTTCCCCTAGCGGGGAAGAACACCGGGGAGCTGTTTTTT. It yields the protein CASSPLPLAGKNTGELFF.

This chain links TRBV29-1 with TRBJ2-2, with D possibly matching TRBD1 (5 bases). Germline CDR1 and CDR2: SQVTM and ANQGSEA. The CDR3 contains 14 residues. Trimming pared 5 bases from V and 4 bases from J, leaving 14 bases between. CDR3 loop: CSVIRVEGTGELFF. The CDR3 DNA reads TGCAGCGTTATCAGGGTTGAAGGCACCGGGGAGCTGTTTTTT.

The chain joins TRBV29-1 to TRBJ2-5; 10 positions agree with TRBD2. CDR1 is SQVTM, CDR2 ANQGSEA, per germline. J lost 5 bases, V lost 4 bases, and 7 bases had no gene match. The CDR3 is 14 residues long. Here the CDR3 DNA reads TGCAGCGTTGTGCTAGCGGGGGTTTTGGAGACCCAGTACTTC. Amino acids: CSVVLAGVLETQYF.

The rearrangement links TRBV29-1 to TRBJ1-1; D not resolved. The CDR3 loop spans 12 amino acids. CDR1 is SQVTM, CDR2 ANQGSEA, per germline. The V gene lost 5 bases and the J gene lost 1 base, with 8 bases spanning the gap. The CDR3 nucleotides read TGCAGCGTTTCGGAGGGGAACACTGAAGCTTTCTTT. Protein sequence: CSVSEGNTEAFF.

This clone was counted a single time. The chain carries TRBV7-2 and TRBJ2-1; TRBD1 is a possible D gene (6 bases). This CDR3 has 14 amino acids. V was pared by 5 bases and J by 3 bases, with 11 bases between. The V gene's germline CDR1 is SGHTA and CDR2 FQGNSA. The CDR3 region is CASSPGQIYNEQFF. CDR3 nucleotides: TGTGCCAGCAGCCCGGGACAAATCTACAATGAGCAGTTCTTC.

This rearrangement joins TRBV11-2 to TRBJ2-3; 8 bases are a match to TRBD2. Trimming removed 8 bases from V and 4 bases from J; junction bases left unmatched: 8. The CDR3 consists of 14 residues. Germline V CDR1 and CDR2: SGHAT, FQNNGV. CDR3 sequence: CASALAGGADTQYF. The CDR3 DNA follows: TGTGCCAGCGCTCTAGCGGGTGGCGCAGATACGCAGTATTTT.

The rearrangement links TRBV15 to TRBJ1-6; D is possibly TRBD1 (6 bases). There are 13 residues in the CDR3. Germline V CDR1 and CDR2: LNHNV, YYDKDF (reference sequence). Trimming left V 3 bases short and J 10 bases short, with 10 bases between. CDR3 DNA sequence: TGTGCCACCAGCAGGGGGGCCGGGTCACCCCTCCACTTT. This codes for CATSRGAGSPLHF.

This clone was observed a handful of times. The chain uses TRBV14 and TRBJ2-1, with D unresolved. Trimming left V 0 bases short and J 3 bases short, with 3 bases between. This CDR3 contains 13 residues. Germline CDR1 SGHDN, CDR2 FVKESK. CDR3 protein: CASSQELYNEQFF. The CDR3 nucleotides are TGTGCCAGCAGCCAAGAGCTCTACAATGAGCAGTTCTTC.

This chain joins TRBV11-1 and TRBJ1-2, with TRBD1 as a possible D gene (6 bases). The CDR3 is 13 amino acids. Per the germline V gene, CDR1 is SGHAT and CDR2 is FQDESV (reference sequence). Trimming pared 2 bases from V and 7 bases from J, leaving 11 bases between. CDR3 region: CASSLRGYGGYTF. CDR3 DNA: TGTGCCAGCAGCTTAAGGGGGTATGGTGGCTACACCTTC.

The rearrangement links TRBV9 to TRBJ2-5; 7 bases are a match to TRBD1. Trimming cost V 3 bases and J 4 bases; bases outside gene matches: 9. The CDR3 has 15 residues. CDR1 and CDR2 (germline): SGDLS, YYNGEE. CDR3 in amino acids: CASSDTTGMGETQYF. The CDR3 DNA reads as TGTGCCAGCAGCGATACGACAGGGATGGGAGAGACCCAGTACTTC.

The V and J genes are TRBV9 and TRBJ2-2; D is possibly TRBD1 (5 bases). V was clipped by 3 bases and J by 4 bases, with 10 bases between them. The CDR3 has 14 residues. Per germline, CDR1 SGDLS and CDR2 YYNGEE. CDR3: CASSGAGRTGELFF. The CDR3 nucleotides are TGTGCCAGCAGCGGCGCAGGGCGCACCGGGGAGCTGTTTTTT.

The chain links TRBV7-9 to TRBJ2-7, with D unclear. The germline gives CDR1 SEHNR, CDR2 FQNEAQ (reference sequence). The CDR3 is 12 amino acids. The V end was cut by 1 base, the J end by 5 bases, with 6 bases between. CDR3 DNA: TGTGCCAGCAGCTTAGATCGACACGAGCAGTACTTC. Encoded protein: CASSLDRHEQYF.

CDR3 DNA sequence: TGCGCCAGCAGCTACTCTGGGGCCAACGTCCTGACTTTC. This translates into CASSYSGANVLTF. The chain employs TRBV5-1 and TRBJ2-6; D not certain. CDR1 and CDR2 (germline): SGHRS, YFSETQ. CDR3 size: 13 residues. The ends were cut back, 3 bases at V and 0 bases at J, with 1 base in the middle.

The chain carries TRBV5-1 and TRBJ2-1; the D is unclear. This CDR3 has 13 residues. Trimming shortened V by 0 bases and J by 4 bases, and 5 bases separated the two germline ends. Germline-derived CDR1 and CDR2 are SGHRS and YFSETQ. CDR3 in DNA: TGCGCCAGCAGCTTGGAACGGTACAATGAGCAGTTCTTC. It yields the protein CASSLERYNEQFF.

The rearrangement joins TRBV10-3 to TRBJ2-3; D is undetermined. Trimming left V 3 bases short and J 3 bases short, with 10 bases between. The V gene's germline CDR1 is ENHRY and CDR2 SYGVKD. The CDR3 has 14 residues. CDR3 nucleotides: TGTGCCATCAGTGACACCTCCGTGACAGATACGCAGTATTTT. Protein: CAISDTSVTDTQYF.

J is TRBJ1-1 and V is TRBV30, with unresolved D. V was cut by 1 base and J by 4 bases, with 16 bases left in between. Germline V gives CDR1 GTSNPN, CDR2 SVGIG (reference sequence). The CDR3 loop spans 15 amino acids. The chain's CDR3 is CAWSGVSGPGTEAFF. The CDR3 DNA sequence: TGTGCCTGGAGTGGGGTCTCGGGTCCGGGCACTGAAGCTTTCTTT.

This chain connects TRBV10-3 to TRBJ2-1, with D possibly TRBD2 on 5 matching bases. This CDR3 is built from 14 residues. V dropped 0 bases and J dropped 7 bases, with 10 bases sitting between them. Germline values: CDR1 ENHRY, CDR2 SYGVKD. CDR3 sequence: CAISESRSGNEQFF. CDR3 sequence (DNA): TGTGCCATCAGTGAGTCGCGTTCGGGGAATGAGCAGTTCTTC.

The chain employs TRBV6-6 and TRBJ2-5; 8 nucleotides match TRBD1. V lost 6 bases to trimming and J lost 2 bases; unmatched junction nucleotides: 5. There are 14 residues in the CDR3. Germline CDR1 MNHNY, CDR2 SVGAGI (reference sequence). The CDR3 loop is CASRPGQAQETQYF. CDR3 nucleotide sequence: TGTGCCAGCAGGCCGGGACAGGCACAAGAGACCCAGTACTTC.

The CDR3 DNA follows: TGCAGTGCCGCCGGTAACACTGAAGCTTTCTTT. This sequence encodes CSAAGNTEAFF. The chain links TRBV20-1 to TRBJ1-1; D is unresolved. Trimming shortened V by 6 bases and J by 2 bases, and 7 bases separated the two germline ends. Germline CDR1 is DFQATT and CDR2 is SNEGSKA (reference sequence). CDR3 length equals 11 residues.

The chain has TRBV27 and TRBJ2-5; D call uncertain. Germline CDR1 MNHEY, CDR2 SMNVEV (reference sequence). V was cut by 1 base and J by 1 base, with 13 bases left in between. The CDR3 runs to 16 residues. CDR3 DNA: TGTGCCAGCAGTTTATTTTTGTCCAGCGCCCAAGAGACCCAGTACTTC. Protein sequence: CASSLFLSSAQETQYF.

This chain connects TRBV4-1 to TRBJ2-5; D perhaps matches TRBD2 (5 bases). From germline, CDR1 is MGHRA and CDR2 YSYEKL. This CDR3 comprises 13 residues. V was clipped by 2 bases and J by 4 bases, with 8 bases between them. CDR3 nucleotides: TGCGCCAGCAGCCAACTACTAGTAGAGACCCAGTACTTC. Its translation: CASSQLLVETQYF.

This clone was counted a few times. V and J are TRBV2 and TRBJ2-4; 8 bases are shared with TRBD1. After removal of 5 bases from V and 5 bases from J, the junction contained 5 bases not matched to a gene. CDR3 length equals 14 residues. CDR1 and CDR2 from the germline V gene are SNHLY and FYNNEI. CDR3 in amino acids: CASSSGTGQNIQYF. CDR3 bases: TGTGCCAGCAGTTCCGGGACAGGACAAAACATTCAGTACTTC.

V and J are TRBV7-9 and TRBJ1-2, with 7 bases lining up with TRBD1. There are 13 residues in the CDR3. J gave up 7 bases and V 4 bases, and 6 bases lay outside the gene matches. Germline CDR1 is SEHNR and CDR2 is FQNEAQ (reference sequence). The CDR3 DNA follows: TGTGCCAGCAGCTACACAGGGGTGGTTGGCTACACCTTC. This sequence encodes CASSYTGVVGYTF.

The chain joins TRBV4-3 to TRBJ1-4; possibly TRBD1 for D (6 bases). The V end was cut by 4 bases, the J end by 5 bases, with 20 bases between. In germline, CDR1 is LGHNA, CDR2 YSLEER. The CDR3 has 17 residues. The CDR3 bases are TGCGCCAGCAGCCGGGGTAGCACACAGGGAAACAATGAAAAACTGTTTTTT. It translates to CASSRGSTQGNNEKLFF.

The chain recombines TRBV1 with TRBJ2-1; TRBD1, as called in the table, went unchecked against the DNA. TRBV1 is flagged as a pseudogene. This CDR3 has 14 residues. The CDR3 protein is CTSSQDHRGNEQFF. The CDR3 bases are TGCACCAGCAGCCAAGACCACAGGGGAAATGAGCAGTTCTTC.

The chain uses TRBV7-2 and TRBJ1-2; 8 bases match TRBD1. Trimming took 3 bases from V and 8 from J; bases not matched to a gene: 11. Germline V gives CDR1 SGHTA, CDR2 FQGNSA. The CDR3 is 15 residues long. CDR3 DNA: TGTGCCAGCAGCTTTAAGACAGGGGCTAAAGGGGGCTACACCTTC. Residues: CASSFKTGAKGGYTF.

This clone came up a few times. The J gene is TRBJ2-3, the V gene TRBV27; D is possibly TRBD1 (6 bases). V was shortened by 5 bases and J by 6 bases, with 21 bases between the two germline ends. Germline CDR1 reads MNHEY; CDR2 reads SMNVEV (reference sequence). This CDR3 is built from 16 residues. The CDR3 nucleotides are TGTGCCAGCAGTCCAGGGGTAGCATTCGACGGGGATACGCAGTATTTT. It codes for CASSPGVAFDGDTQYF.

This clone was counted once. CDR3 residues: CASSFFGRQATDTQYF. The CDR3 DNA follows: TGTGCCAGCAGCTTCTTCGGCCGTCAGGCCACAGATACGCAGTATTTT. V gene TRBV5-4 combines with J gene TRBJ2-3; D not resolved. Germline V lookup: CDR1 SGHNT, CDR2 YYREEE (reference sequence). V was pared by 2 bases and J by 2 bases, with 15 bases between. The CDR3 is 16 amino acids.

In the case of this clone: One end of the junction varies from germline; a read error may be responsible. The CDR3 nucleotides read TGTGCCAGCAGCCTAGCCGGCCCGAACACTGAAGCTTTCTTT. This translates into CASSLAGPNTEAFF. The chain links TRBV7-2 to TRBJ1-1; D not resolved. The CDR3 spans 14 residues. Germline CDR1 and CDR2: SGHTA and FQGNSA.